The 7 T cell receptor beta chains reported below all come from one sample, sequenced in a study of siplizumab effects on memory and regulatory T cells. The repertoire was sequenced with immunoSEQ multiplex PCR; TCRdb's copy has only in-frame clones and lacks some. The sample records around 100,000 clones, 91% being singletons. What was sequenced was CD4+ T cells sorted from blood. These receptors all stem from a human donor in good health.

This chain joins TRBV18 and TRBJ2-2; no clear D. V was pared by 3 bases and J by 7 bases, with 3 bases between. This CDR3 region has 11 residues. The V gene's germline CDR1 is KGHSH and CDR2 LQKENI. CDR3 region: CASSPHGELFF. CDR3 bases: TGTGCCAGCTCACCTCACGGGGAGCTGTTTTTT.

V is TRBV7-3 and J is TRBJ2-7, with 11 positions matching TRBD1. Germline V lookup: CDR1 SGHTA, CDR2 FQGTGA. The CDR3 consists of 14 residues. V gave up 4 bases and J gave up 3 bases; unmatched junction bases: 2. The CDR3 sequence is CASSSGTGGYEQYF. The CDR3 DNA reads as TGTGCCAGCAGCTCGGGGACAGGGGGCTACGAGCAGTACTTC.

The rearrangement links TRBV4-1 to TRBJ1-5, with D unclear. The CDR3 is made up of 17 amino acids. The germline V gene has CDR1 MGHRA and CDR2 YSYEKL. With 3 bases removed from V and 0 bases from J, the gap between germline ends came to 15 bases. CDR3 in amino acids: CASSHNPLDGSNQPQHF. DNA for the CDR3: TGCGCCAGCAGCCACAACCCGCTGGACGGTAGCAATCAGCCCCAGCATTTT.

The chain uses TRBV11-2 and TRBJ2-5; the D gene is possibly TRBD1 (6 bases). TRBJ2-7 matches the DNA end more closely, so the J call is doubtful. Germline assignment: CDR1 SGHAT and CDR2 FQNNGV. CDR3 length: 15 amino acids. CDR3 amino acids: CASSLRYTGNYEQYF. CDR3 coding DNA: TGTGCCAGCAGCCTTAGATACACAGGGAACTACGAGCAGTACTTC.

The chain combines TRBV7-3 with TRBJ1-2; D uncertain. Germline V gene data show CDR1 as SGHTA and CDR2 as FQGTGA. V was shortened by 1 base and J by 8 bases, with 11 bases between the two germline ends. This CDR3 is built from 13 residues. CDR3 DNA sequence: TGTGCCAGCAGCTTAATGGAATCGCGGGGCTACACCTTC. It encodes CASSLMESRGYTF.

The chain couples TRBV7-2 to TRBJ1-2; the D is unclear. The germline V and J ends were trimmed by 1 base and 3 bases, with 6 bases remaining between them. This CDR3 region has 13 residues. Germline V gives CDR1 SGHTA, CDR2 FQGNSA. In nucleotides, the CDR3 is TGTGCCAGCAGCTTAGTGGTAGACTATGGCTACACCTTC. Protein sequence: CASSLVVDYGYTF.

This clone was observed once. The chain uses TRBV28 and TRBJ1-1; D may be TRBD1 (6 bases). The CDR3 loop spans 13 amino acids. V was pared by 6 bases and J by 5 bases, with 13 bases between. The germline V gene has CDR1 MDHEN and CDR2 SYDVKM. The CDR3 is CASRLQGPTEAFF. The DNA of the CDR3 is TGTGCCAGCAGACTACAGGGCCCTACTGAAGCTTTCTTT.